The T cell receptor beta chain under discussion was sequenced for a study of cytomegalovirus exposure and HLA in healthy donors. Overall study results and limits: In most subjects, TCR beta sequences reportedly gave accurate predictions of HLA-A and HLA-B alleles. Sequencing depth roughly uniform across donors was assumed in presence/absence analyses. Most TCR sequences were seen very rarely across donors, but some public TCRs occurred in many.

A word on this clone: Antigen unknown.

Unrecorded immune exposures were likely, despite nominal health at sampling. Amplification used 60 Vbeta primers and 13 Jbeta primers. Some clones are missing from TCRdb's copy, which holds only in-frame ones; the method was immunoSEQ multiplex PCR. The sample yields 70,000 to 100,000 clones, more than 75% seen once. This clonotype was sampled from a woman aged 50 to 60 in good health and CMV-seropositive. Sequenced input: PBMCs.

This chain's CDR3 is CASSSRDRQETQYF. The CDR3 nucleotides read TGTGCCAGCAGCAGTAGGGACAGGCAAGAGACCCAGTACTTC. The chain couples TRBV7-9 to TRBJ2-5; the match to TRBD1 covers 8 bases. Germline CDR1 SEHNR, CDR2 FQNEAQ (reference sequence). CDR3 length equals 14 residues. V was clipped by 5 bases and J by 2 bases; unmatched bases: 4.